This T cell receptor beta chain was captured by sequencing in a study of shared clonotypes between healthy human individuals. Study background: In total, the donors were two women and a few men aged 18 to 49. Each donor's CD4 naive and CD4 memory cells filled three plates apiece, CD8 naive two, and CD8 memory one.

Each cell subset's genomic DNA was divided evenly among several immunoSEQ plates. Clones were sequenced by immunoSEQ multiplex PCR, and TCRdb holds only the in-frame ones, with some missing. Of around 2,000,000 clones listed, approximately 94% are singletons. Study-level points and caveats: Rarefaction showed sorted-subset sequencing was incomplete despite large depth.

The naive CD8 fraction comprised CD45RO-negative cells positively selected for CCR7 and excluded terminally differentiated effector memory CD45RA+ cells. With respect to this clone: Its antigen is still unknown.

Per germline, CDR1 SGHRS and CDR2 YFSETQ. Germline trimming cut 3 bases from V and 0 bases from J; bases unmatched to any gene: 2. This CDR3 is built from 15 residues. Sequencing used naive CD8+ T cells from PBMCs. V and J are TRBV5-1 and TRBJ1-4; 7 bases map to TRBD1. The source of this sequence is a young man in good health. Some clones in this sample may be carry-over from other donors' samples. The CDR3 sequence is CASSWDSPTNEKLFF. The CDR3, as DNA: TGCGCCAGCAGCTGGGACAGCCCAACTAATGAAAAACTGTTTTTT. Full variable domain (missing parts from reference TRBV5-1 and TRBJ1-4): KAGVTQTPRYLIKTRGQQVTLSCSPISGHRSVSWYQQTPGQGLQFLFEYFSETQRNKGNFPGRFSGRQFSNSRSEMNVSTLELGDSALYLCASSWDSPTNEKLFFGSGTQLSVL.